In this sample, the clone carrying this TCR beta chain turned up a few times. Amplification used 60 Vbeta primers and 13 Jbeta primers. Clones were sequenced by immunoSEQ multiplex PCR, and TCRdb holds only the in-frame ones, with some missing. The top ten hold approximately 11% of the sample, which has 90,000 to 120,000 clones, approximately 70% seen once. Germline values: CDR1 MNHEY, CDR2 SMNVEV (reference sequence). The CDR3 extends over 14 amino acids. Losses at the gene ends were 7 bases for V and 3 bases for J; bases not matched to a gene: 9. These data originate in a study of cytomegalovirus exposure and HLA in healthy donors.

The chain recombines TRBV27 with TRBJ2-7, with 7 bases matching TRBD1. This receptor was taken from a man aged 35 to 55 in good health and CMV-seropositive. The specimen sequenced was PBMCs. The CDR3, as DNA: TGTGCCAGCATGGTGCCGGGACAGTTCTACGAGCAGTACTTC. Translating gives CASMVPGQFYEQYF.